These 29 T cell receptor beta chains were all obtained from the same sample, sequenced in a study of shared clonotypes between healthy human individuals. Only in-frame clones appear in the TCRdb table, and some are missing; sequencing was by immunoSEQ multiplex PCR. The sample carries over 2 million clones, just under 95% recorded once. The sample consisted of naive CD4+ T cells from PBMCs. Regarding subset: CD45RA+ positively selected. The source is a man aged 18-30 years in good health. Some clones in this sample may be carry-over from other donors' samples.

V is TRBV4-2 and J is TRBJ2-3; 8 bases fit TRBD1. Germline loops: CDR1 LGHNA, CDR2 YNFKEQ. The CDR3 sequence is 17 residues long. J gave up 4 bases and V 1 base, and 10 bases lay outside the gene matches. CDR3 loop: CASSQGDRTGSSDTQYF. The CDR3 coding sequence is TGTGCCAGCAGCCAAGGGGACCGGACAGGGTCCTCAGATACGCAGTATTTT.

About this clone: Other nucleotide sequences from this sample produce the same CDR3. The genes are TRBV14 and TRBJ1-2; D gene uncertain. The CDR3 covers 13 residues. The germline CDR1 and CDR2 sequences are SGHDN and FVKESK. V lost 1 base to trimming and J lost 3 bases, with 6 bases between them. Here the CDR3 reads CASSQGVYYGYTF. The CDR3 bases are TGTGCCAGCAGCCAAGGCGTCTACTATGGCTACACCTTC.

This clone occurred once. The chain carries TRBV7-2 and TRBJ1-2, with a tentative D call TRBD1 (6 bases). Germline V gene sequence: CDR1 SGHTA, CDR2 FQGNSA. Trimming removed 1 base from V and 8 bases from J, with 14 bases in between. The CDR3 length is 14 residues. CDR3 loop: CASSLGVGAKGYTF. In nucleotides, the CDR3 is TGTGCCAGCAGCTTAGGCGTGGGGGCCAAGGGCTACACCTTC.

This chain connects TRBV21-1 to TRBJ1-4; the D call TRBD1 from the table was never checked on the DNA. TRBV21-1 is noted as a pseudogene. The CDR3 extends over 16 amino acids. The CDR3 spells CASSNYRQSAGEKLFF. CDR3 in DNA: TGTGCCAGCAGCAATTATCGACAGTCTGCAGGGGAAAAACTGTTTTTT.

The chain combines TRBV5-5 with TRBJ1-4; D remains ambiguous. Germline CDR1 and CDR2: SGHKS and YYEKEE (reference sequence). The germline V and J ends were trimmed by 2 bases and 13 bases, with 6 bases remaining between them. The CDR3 is 10 residues long. The CDR3 loop reads CASSLWRLFF. CDR3 coding DNA: TGTGCCAGCAGCTTATGGCGACTGTTTTTT.

This chain joins TRBV2 and TRBJ1-2; weak D call: TRBD1 (6 bases). Germline-derived CDR1 and CDR2 are SNHLY and FYNNEI. The ends were cut back, 7 bases at V and 6 bases at J, with 12 bases in the middle. This CDR3 contains 12 residues. This CDR3 is CASTRGGDGYTF. Written as DNA, the CDR3 is TGTGCCAGCACAAGGGGGGGCGATGGCTACACCTTC.

The chain uses TRBV7-9 and TRBJ1-3; 8 positions agree with TRBD1. Germline CDR1 SEHNR, CDR2 FQNEAQ (reference sequence). The J segment lost 4 bases and the V segment lost 6 bases, leaving 8 bases of the junction unmatched. The CDR3 is made up of 15 amino acids. DNA for the CDR3: TGTGCCAGCAGTCCCACAGGGGGAGCCGGAAACACCATATATTTT. Its translation is CASSPTGGAGNTIYF.

The CDR3 region has the DNA TGTGCCAGCAGCTTAGCTCCCGGACTAACTAATGAAAAACTGTTTTTT. Protein product: CASSLAPGLTNEKLFF. The rearrangement uses TRBV7-9 and TRBJ1-4; no firm D call. This CDR3 region has 16 residues. The V gene's germline CDR1 is SEHNR and CDR2 FQNEAQ (reference sequence). V lost 0 bases to trimming and J lost 1 base, with 9 bases between them.

Points on this clone: Other DNA sequences within the sample encode an identical CDR3. The gene calls are TRBV11-2 and TRBJ2-1, with TRBD2 identical over 12 bases. CDR3 length equals 15 residues. V gave up 4 bases and J gave up 4 bases; unmatched junction bases: 2. From germline, CDR1 is SGHAT and CDR2 FQNNGV. CDR3 sequence reads: CASSSTSGSYNEQFF. CDR3 nucleotide sequence: TGTGCCAGCAGCTCGACTAGCGGGAGTTACAATGAGCAGTTCTTC.

The chain uses TRBV6-1 and TRBJ1-1; D is perhaps TRBD1 (5 bases). This CDR3 is 13 amino acids long. Germline V gene sequence: CDR1 MNHNS, CDR2 SASEGT. V gave up 1 base and J gave up 6 bases, with 9 bases separating them. DNA for the CDR3: TGTGCCAGCAGTGAAGTGGGGGGTGCTGAAGCTTTCTTT. This sequence encodes CASSEVGGAEAFF.

The sample holds one count of this clone. The chain has TRBV7-2 and TRBJ2-7; 7 positions match TRBD1. This CDR3 has 14 amino acids. V was pared by 3 bases and J by 4 bases, with 6 bases of the junction left unmatched. Per the germline V gene, CDR1 is SGHTA and CDR2 is FQGNSA. The CDR3 loop is CASSLVQGVYEQYF. The CDR3 DNA is TGTGCCAGCAGCTTGGTCCAGGGGGTTTACGAGCAGTACTTC.

This clone appeared a single time. The rearrangement links TRBV7-9 to TRBJ1-4; TRBD1 is a possible D gene (5 bases). CDR1 is SEHNR, CDR2 FQNEAQ, per germline (reference sequence). The CDR3 has 15 amino acids. V gave up 5 bases and J gave up 7 bases, with 17 bases separating them. Here the CDR3 reads CASSPGTQGVEKLFF. CDR3 coding DNA: TGTGCCAGCAGCCCAGGGACCCAAGGAGTTGAAAAACTGTTTTTT.

The rearrangement joins TRBV19 to TRBJ2-7; 11 bases are a match to TRBD1. Germline CDR1 and CDR2: LNHDA and SQIVND (reference sequence). The CDR3 consists of 14 residues. V was clipped by 2 bases and J by 4 bases; unmatched bases: 1. In nucleotides, the CDR3 is TGTGCCAGTAGTATATGGGACAGGGGGTACGAGCAGTACTTC. Translation gives CASSIWDRGYEQYF.

The CDR3 sequence: CARRPPAGDCTDTQYF. CDR3 bases: TGTGCCAGAAGACCCCCAGCGGGCGACTGCACAGATACGCAGTATTTT. The chain employs TRBV5-3 and TRBJ2-3, with D maybe TRBD2 (6 bases). TRBV5-3 is an ORF for which the function is uncertain. The CDR3 runs to 16 residues. Trimming left V 5 bases short and J 1 base short, with 17 bases between.

V usage is TRBV5-1 and J usage is TRBJ2-5; 12 nucleotides match TRBD2. Looked up from germline, CDR1 is SGHRS and CDR2 is YFSETQ. The CDR3 is 18 amino acids. Germline trimming cut 1 base from V and 1 base from J; bases unmatched to any gene: 8. CDR3 residues: CASSLLRTSGNGQETQYF. The CDR3 nucleotides are TGCGCCAGCAGCTTGCTCCGGACTAGCGGGAATGGCCAAGAGACCCAGTACTTC.

V is TRBV28 and J is TRBJ1-2, with 8 bases identical to TRBD1. This CDR3 has 14 amino acids. Per the germline V gene, CDR1 is MDHEN and CDR2 is SYDVKM. V shed 10 bases and J 5 bases; nucleotides not matched to a gene: 12. CDR3 region: CAIKSGTGPYGYTF. CDR3 nucleotides: TGTGCCATCAAATCCGGGACAGGACCATATGGCTACACCTTC.

The chain uses TRBV27 and TRBJ2-7; 8 nucleotides align to TRBD1. V lost 5 bases to trimming and J lost 1 base; unmatched junction nucleotides: 7. CDR1 is MNHEY and CDR2 is SMNVEV in the germline V gene (reference sequence). This CDR3 has 15 residues. The CDR3 region is CASSIGQGQSYEQYF. Written as DNA, the CDR3 is TGTGCCAGCAGTATAGGACAGGGACAATCCTACGAGCAGTACTTC.

This chain uses TRBV5-4 with TRBJ2-1, with 12 bases fitting TRBD2. The CDR3 extends over 16 amino acids. V shed 0 bases, J shed 8 bases, and the junction held 6 bases outside the gene matches. Germline assignment: CDR1 SGHNT and CDR2 YYREEE (reference sequence). Here the CDR3 reads CASSLASGRASHEQFF. The CDR3 DNA follows: TGTGCCAGCAGCTTGGCTAGCGGGAGGGCCTCCCATGAGCAGTTCTTC.

This clone has a single count. J is TRBJ2-1 and V is TRBV9; TRBD2 matches at 9 bases. The germline V gene has CDR1 SGDLS and CDR2 YYNGEE. There are 16 residues in the CDR3. V gave up 4 bases and J gave up 2 bases; unmatched junction bases: 7. The chain's CDR3 is CASSPSPSGAYNEQFF. Here the CDR3 DNA reads TGTGCCAGCAGCCCCTCGCCTAGCGGGGCCTACAATGAGCAGTTCTTC.

The genes are TRBV5-1 and TRBJ2-5; D may match TRBD1 or TRBD2 (6 bases each). Trimming shortened V by 5 bases and J by 2 bases, and 16 bases separated the two germline ends. CDR3 length: 15 amino acids. Germline CDR1 is SGHRS and CDR2 is YFSETQ. The CDR3 DNA is TGCGCCAGCAGGGAGGGGGTAGCTTTTCAAGAGACCCAGTACTTC. This sequence encodes CASREGVAFQETQYF. Combining the CDR3 with reference TRBV5-1 and TRBJ2-5 gives the whole variable domain KAGVTQTPRYLIKTRGQQVTLSCSPISGHRSVSWYQQTPGQGLQFLFEYFSETQRNKGNFPGRFSGRQFSNSRSEMNVSTLELGDSALYLCASREGVAFQETQYFGPGTRLLVL.

The chain is built from TRBV5-1 and TRBJ1-3, with unresolved D. Trimming pared 2 bases from V and 4 bases from J, leaving 16 bases between. Germline loops: CDR1 SGHRS, CDR2 YFSETQ. CDR3 size: 16 residues. DNA for the CDR3: TGCGCCAGCAGCTTTGCCGGCCCCCGCTGGGGAAACACCATATATTTT. This encodes CASSFAGPRWGNTIYF.

The chain uses TRBV28 and TRBJ2-7; the D is unclear. This CDR3 comprises 13 residues. Germline CDR1 is MDHEN and CDR2 is SYDVKM. V lost 3 bases and J 1 base, leaving 7 bases between the germline ends. In DNA form, the CDR3 reads TGTGCCAGCAGTTTGGGCTATTCCTACGAGCAGTACTTC. Protein sequence: CASSLGYSYEQYF.

This clone was seen a few times. The sample carries other DNA sequences with the same CDR3. This rearrangement joins TRBV6-5 to TRBJ2-2; 7 nucleotides line up with TRBD1. V trimming: 2 bases; J trimming: 5 bases; junction bases outside the gene matches: 2. The germline gives CDR1 MNHEY, CDR2 SVGAGI. The CDR3 sequence is 14 residues long. In nucleotides, the CDR3 is TGTGCCAGCAGTTACAGGGGGCGGACCGGGGAGCTGTTTTTT. Translating gives CASSYRGRTGELFF.

The rearrangement links TRBV5-1 to TRBJ2-7, with 10 bases lining up with TRBD2. From germline, CDR1 is SGHRS and CDR2 YFSETQ. V was clipped by 2 bases and J by 1 base; unmatched bases: 6. This CDR3 region has 16 residues. The DNA of the CDR3 is TGCGCCAGCAGCTTTGCTAGCGGGAGTCGGTCCTACGAGCAGTACTTC. This encodes CASSFASGSRSYEQYF.

The chain has TRBV5-1 and TRBJ2-1, with 10 bases aligning to TRBD2. The CDR3 is 15 residues long. Germline-derived CDR1 and CDR2 are SGHRS and YFSETQ. V lost 2 bases, J lost 9 bases, and 8 bases stayed unmatched. The CDR3 DNA sequence: TGCGCCAGCAGCTTAATCTCTAGCGGGAGAAGTGAGCAGTTCTTC. Amino acids: CASSLISSGRSEQFF.

The chain combines TRBV5-8 with TRBJ2-7, with D unclear. Trimming took 1 base from V and 0 from J, leaving 8 bases between them. The CDR3 loop spans 14 amino acids. Germline loops: CDR1 SGHTS, CDR2 YDEGEE. The CDR3 here is CASSLYRSSYEQYF. In DNA form, the CDR3 reads TGTGCCAGCAGCTTGTATCGGAGCTCCTACGAGCAGTACTTC.

This chain uses TRBV19 with TRBJ2-5, with D possibly being TRBD1 or TRBD2 (12 bases each). CDR3 length: 22 residues. The germline V and J ends were trimmed by 3 bases and 0 bases, with 32 bases remaining between them. From germline, CDR1 is LNHDA and CDR2 SQIVND (reference sequence). The CDR3 sequence is CASSIRGTGGLLAGGHQETQYF. CDR3 coding DNA: TGTGCCAGTAGTATCCGAGGGACAGGGGGCCTACTAGCGGGAGGACACCAAGAGACCCAGTACTTC.

The genes are TRBV6-5 and TRBJ2-7; no reliable D call. The V and J ends lost 2 bases and 2 bases respectively, with 10 bases between them. The germline gives CDR1 MNHEY, CDR2 SVGAGI. There are 14 residues in the CDR3. The CDR3 loop reads CASSYMDTPYEQYF. The CDR3 DNA follows: TGTGCCAGCAGTTACATGGATACCCCCTACGAGCAGTACTTC.

The J gene is TRBJ1-1, the V gene TRBV19; D gene unclear. The V gene lost 4 bases and the J gene lost 0 bases, with 12 bases spanning the gap. Per the germline V gene, CDR1 is LNHDA and CDR2 is SQIVND (reference sequence). The CDR3 length is 15 residues. The CDR3 sequence is CASSTYGEVNTEAFF. The DNA for the CDR3 is TGTGCCAGTAGTACATACGGGGAGGTGAACACTGAAGCTTTCTTT.